This TCR beta chain was recovered during a study of radiation and T cells in renal cell carcinoma. The repertoire was sequenced with immunoSEQ multiplex PCR; TCRdb's copy has only in-frame clones and lacks some. Of about 83,000 clones listed, approximately 87% are singletons. Stated time point: blood 4 weeks post-SBRT, at nephrectomy. Regarding treatment: 15 Gy SBRT to primary tumor, nephrectomy 4 weeks later. Nephrectomy followed 15 Gy stereotactic body radiation by 4 weeks. This clone was observed a few times. CDR1 and CDR2 from the germline V gene are MNHEY and SMNVEV (reference sequence). The V end was cut by 3 bases, the J end by 1 base, with 15 bases between. The CDR3 runs 16 residues.

The source was blood, collected from a patient whose treatment included radiotherapy and nephrectomy. The clonotype was recovered from a woman aged 55 to 70 with renal cell carcinoma. V usage is TRBV27 and J usage is TRBJ1-1; weak D call: TRBD1 (6 bases). The CDR3 loop is CASSLLLGGGNTEAFF. The CDR3 bases are TGTGCCAGCAGTTTGCTCCTGGGGGGCGGGAACACTGAAGCTTTCTTT.